This is a list of T cell receptor beta chains from one sample in a study of blood T cells in healthy people across ages. TCRdb reanalysed the 5' RACE reads using MiXCR and keeps one entry per CDR3 protein. The profile covers about 1 million distinct CDR3 sequences, with 35% to 55% appearing a single time and over 15% taken by the ten largest. The sequencing input was blood. All receptors derive from a woman between 55 and 75 years old in good health. Each CDR3 is given with its conserved first and last residue. D genes are given only for firm matches. Some rows mark clone size as missing; the rest say once, few, many or name a class of expanded clone.

j_call clone_size v_call d_call cdr3_aa cdr3_nt
TRBJ2-1 NA TRBV29-1 NA CSVDNRSSYNEQFF TGCAGCGTTGATAACAGGAGCTCCTACAATGAGCAGTTCTTC
TRBJ2-6 NA TRBV4-1 TRBD1 CASSSAGRQGKRPGANVLTF TGCGCCAGCAGCTCCGCTGGGCGACAGGGCAAGCGTCCTGGGGCCAACGTCCTGACTTTC
TRBJ2-7 many TRBV18 NA CASSRRDLRSYEQYF TGTGCCAGCTCACGAAGGGACCTCCGCTCCTACGAGCAGTACTTC
TRBJ1-5 NA TRBV27 NA CASSLWGNSNQPQHF TGTGCCAGCAGTTTATGGGGCAATAGCAATCAGCCCCAGCATTTT
TRBJ2-1 NA TRBV6-1 TRBD2 CASSVPIAGGSFNEQFF TGTGCCAGCAGTGTCCCCATAGCGGGAGGGAGCTTCAATGAGCAGTTCTTC
TRBJ2-7 NA TRBV9 NA CASSEAVQSYEQYF TGTGCCAGCAGCGAGGCCGTACAATCCTACGAGCAGTACTTC
TRBJ2-5 NA TRBV6-5 TRBD1 CDSSHGDSRETQYF TGTGACAGCAGTCACGGGGACAGCCGAGAGACCCAGTACTTC
TRBJ2-7 few TRBV2 TRBD2 CASRSSGGPDEQYF TGTGCCAGCAGATCTAGCGGGGGACCGGACGAGCAGTACTTC
TRBJ2-3 NA TRBV7-3 NA CASSLQPDSSTDTQYF TGTGCCAGCAGCTTACAGCCGGACTCAAGCACAGATACGCAGTATTTT
TRBJ2-3 NA TRBV7-9 NA CASSNEGRADTQYF TGTGCCAGCAGCAACGAGGGACGGGCAGATACGCAGTATTTT
TRBJ1-2 NA TRBV2 NA CASREGRLNYGYTF TGTGCCAGCAGGGAAGGACGGCTTAACTATGGCTACACCTTC
TRBJ2-5 NA TRBV20-1 TRBD1 CSARGGTGEETQYF TGCAGTGCCCGAGGCGGGACAGGGGAAGAGACCCAGTACTTC
TRBJ2-7 NA TRBV4-2 TRBD1 CASSPGQGAMYEQYF TGTGCCAGCAGCCCAGGACAGGGGGCTATGTACGAGCAGTACTTC
TRBJ2-3 NA TRBV7-3 TRBD2 CASSPSGSPGDTQYF TGTGCCAGCAGCCCCAGCGGGAGCCCCGGAGATACGCAGTATTTT
TRBJ2-3 few TRBV5-1 NA CASSLRLRQDTQYF TGCGCCAGCAGCTTGCGGTTGAGACAAGATACGCAGTATTTT
TRBJ2-7 NA TRBV9 TRBD2 CASSVLGTSAYEQYF TGTGCCAGCAGCGTCCTTGGGACTAGCGCCTACGAGCAGTACTTC
TRBJ2-1 few TRBV27 NA CASSFWPPLNEQFF TGTGCCAGCAGTTTCTGGCCTCCCCTCAATGAGCAGTTCTTC
TRBJ2-3 few TRBV6-6 NA CASSNRGASPTDTQYF TGTGCCAGCAGTAACCGAGGGGCTAGTCCCACAGATACGCAGTATTTT
TRBJ2-5 NA TRBV7-7 TRBD1 CASSAQGASETQYF TGTGCCAGCAGCGCTCAGGGGGCCTCAGAGACCCAGTACTTC
TRBJ2-5 few TRBV7-9 TRBD2 CASSFPGTSLETQYF TGTGCCAGCAGCTTTCCCGGGACTAGTCTAGAGACCCAGTACTTC
TRBJ2-7 NA TRBV18 NA CASSPLLANAYEQYF TGTGCCAGCTCACCATTGCTAGCGAACGCCTACGAGCAGTACTTC
TRBJ2-1 NA TRBV7-3 NA CASSYQRGERNEQFF TGTGCCAGCAGCTACCAGCGAGGAGAGAGGAATGAGCAGTTCTTC
TRBJ2-1 NA TRBV6-5 NA CASSYVRGNEQFF TGTGCCAGCAGTTACGTTCGCGGTAATGAGCAGTTCTTC
TRBJ2-1 NA TRBV7-9 TRBD2 CASSLPPRLAGAYNEQFF TGTGCCAGCAGCTTACCGCCGAGACTAGCGGGAGCCTACAATGAGCAGTTCTTC
TRBJ2-7 NA TRBV7-6 NA CASSTTASYEQYF TGTGCCAGCAGCACTACAGCCAGCTACGAGCAGTACTTC
TRBJ2-7 few TRBV20-1 NA CSARVGGHSSSYEQYF TGCAGTGCTAGAGTCGGCGGGCACTCGAGCTCCTACGAGCAGTACTTC
TRBJ2-1 many TRBV4-1 TRBD2 CASSQVAGAYNEQFF TGCGCCAGCAGCCAAGTGGCGGGAGCCTACAATGAGCAGTTCTTC